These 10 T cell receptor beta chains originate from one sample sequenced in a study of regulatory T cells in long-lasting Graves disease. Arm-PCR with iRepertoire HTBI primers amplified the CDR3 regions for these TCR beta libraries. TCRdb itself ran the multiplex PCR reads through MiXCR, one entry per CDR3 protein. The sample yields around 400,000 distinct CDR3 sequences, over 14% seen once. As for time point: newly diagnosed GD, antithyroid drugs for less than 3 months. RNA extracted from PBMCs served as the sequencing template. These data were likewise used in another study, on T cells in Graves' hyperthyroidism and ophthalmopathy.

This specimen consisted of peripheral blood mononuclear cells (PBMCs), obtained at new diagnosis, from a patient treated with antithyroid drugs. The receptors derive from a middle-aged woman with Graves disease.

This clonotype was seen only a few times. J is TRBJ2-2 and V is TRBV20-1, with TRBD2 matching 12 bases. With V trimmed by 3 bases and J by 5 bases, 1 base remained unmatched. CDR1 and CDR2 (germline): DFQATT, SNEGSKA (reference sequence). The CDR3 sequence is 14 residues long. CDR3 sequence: CSARTSGRTGELFF. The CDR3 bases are TGCAGTGCTAGGACTAGCGGGAGAACCGGGGAGCTGTTTTTT.

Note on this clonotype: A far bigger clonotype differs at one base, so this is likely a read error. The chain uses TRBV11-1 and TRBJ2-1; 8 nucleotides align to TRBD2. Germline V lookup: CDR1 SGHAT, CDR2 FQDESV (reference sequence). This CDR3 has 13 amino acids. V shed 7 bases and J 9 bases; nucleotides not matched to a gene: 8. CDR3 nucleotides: TGTGCCAGCACGAATATTGCGGGGGGTGAGCAGTTCTTC. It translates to CASTNIAGGEQFF.

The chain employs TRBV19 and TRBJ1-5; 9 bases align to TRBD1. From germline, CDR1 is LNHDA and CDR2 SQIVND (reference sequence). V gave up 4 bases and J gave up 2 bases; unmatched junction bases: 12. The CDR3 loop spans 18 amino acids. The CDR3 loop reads CASSTRTGVFGGNQPQHF. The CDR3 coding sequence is TGTGCCAGTAGTACAAGGACAGGGGTGTTTGGCGGCAATCAGCCCCAGCATTTT.

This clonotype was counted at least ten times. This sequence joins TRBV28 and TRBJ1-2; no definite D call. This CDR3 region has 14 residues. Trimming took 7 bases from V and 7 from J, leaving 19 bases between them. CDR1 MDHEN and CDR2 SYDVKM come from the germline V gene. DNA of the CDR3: TGTGCCAGCACCGAGGACGGCTACTTCCCTGGCTACACCTTC. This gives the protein CASTEDGYFPGYTF.

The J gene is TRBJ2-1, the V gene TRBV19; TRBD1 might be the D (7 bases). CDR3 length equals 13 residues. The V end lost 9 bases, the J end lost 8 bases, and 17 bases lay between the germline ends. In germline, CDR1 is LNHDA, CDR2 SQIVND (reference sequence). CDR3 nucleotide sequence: TGTGCCAGCGGGTGGCAGGGGGGCCATGAGCAGTTCTTC. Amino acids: CASGWQGGHEQFF.

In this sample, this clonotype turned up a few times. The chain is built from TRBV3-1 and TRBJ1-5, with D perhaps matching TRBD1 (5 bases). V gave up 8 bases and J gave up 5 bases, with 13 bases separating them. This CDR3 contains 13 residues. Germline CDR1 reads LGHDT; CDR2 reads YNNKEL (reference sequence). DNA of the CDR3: TGTGCCAGCTCCGGGAGGGACGATCAGCCCCAGCATTTT. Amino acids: CASSGRDDQPQHF.

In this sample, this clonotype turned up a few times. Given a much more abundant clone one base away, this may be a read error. CDR3 in DNA: TGTGCCATCAGTGGCCGGACTAGCGGGGGGAACACCGGGGAGCTGGTTTTT. This encodes CAISGRTSGGNTGELVF. This rearrangement joins TRBV10-3 to TRBJ2-2, with 14 positions matching TRBD2. CDR1 ENHRY and CDR2 SYGVKD come from the germline V gene. The CDR3 has 17 amino acids.

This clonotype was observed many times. The CDR3 bases are TGCGCCAGCAGCTGGCAGGGAGAGGATCCGGGGACCCAGTACTTC. This translates into CASSWQGEDPGTQYF. The chain carries TRBV5-1 and TRBJ2-5, with D possibly called TRBD1 or TRBD2 (5 bases each). This CDR3 spans 15 amino acids. Germline CDR1 and CDR2: SGHRS and YFSETQ. V gave up 3 bases and J gave up 7 bases, with 19 bases separating them.

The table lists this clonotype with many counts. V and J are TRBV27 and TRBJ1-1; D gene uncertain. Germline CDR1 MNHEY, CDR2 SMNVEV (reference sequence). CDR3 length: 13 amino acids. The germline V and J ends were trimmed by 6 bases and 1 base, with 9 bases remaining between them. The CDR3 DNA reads TGTGCCAGCAGAGAGTTAGGGAACACTGAAGCTTTCTTT. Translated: CASRELGNTEAFF.

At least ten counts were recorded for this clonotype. As DNA, the CDR3 is TGTGCCAGCAGTGAGCTAGCATTACAGGCAGAGACCCAGTACTTC. Translated, it gives CASSELALQAETQYF. This chain uses TRBV2 with TRBJ2-5; tentatively, D is TRBD1 or TRBD2 (5 bases each). This CDR3 is built from 15 residues. V was trimmed by 3 bases and J by 4 bases, leaving 15 bases between them. Germline V gives CDR1 SNHLY, CDR2 FYNNEI.